This entry lists 3 T cell receptor beta chains sequenced from one sample in a study of blood T cell repertoires in COVID-19. Measured with immunoSEQ multiplex PCR; TCRdb has only the in-frame clones, and not every one. The table includes over 200,000 clones, 85% detected once. Sequenced material: PBMCs or T cells enriched from blood (not recorded which). The receptors here all came from a man aged 35 to 55 who had recovered from COVID-19.

The chain is built from TRBV7-2 and TRBJ2-7, with 8 positions matching TRBD1. The CDR3 is 14 residues long. Germline trimming cut 4 bases from V and 3 bases from J; bases unmatched to any gene: 5. The V gene's germline CDR1 is SGHTA and CDR2 FQGNSA. The chain's CDR3 is CASSSDRARYEQYF. The CDR3 DNA reads TGTGCCAGCAGCTCGGACAGGGCCCGCTACGAGCAGTACTTC.

The J gene is TRBJ2-7, the V gene TRBV5-1; 8 bases match TRBD2. The CDR3 totals 19 residues. The germline CDR1 and CDR2 sequences are SGHRS and YFSETQ. Losses at the gene ends were 0 bases for V and 0 bases for J; bases not matched to a gene: 14. The CDR3 region has the DNA TGCGCCAGCAGCTTGGTAGCGGGGCCAGCCCTCAGAAGCTCCTACGAGCAGTACTTC. Protein product: CASSLVAGPALRSSYEQYF. The full variable domain, with the rest looked up from reference TRBV5-1 and TRBJ2-7, is KAGVTQTPRYLIKTRGQQVTLSCSPISGHRSVSWYQQTPGQGLQFLFEYFSETQRNKGNFPGRFSGRQFSNSRSEMNVSTLELGDSALYLCASSLVAGPALRSSYEQYFGPGTRLTVT.

J is TRBJ2-7 and V is TRBV3-1 (or the pseudogene TRBV3-2); possible D gene TRBD2, 6 bases. Germline CDR1 LGHDT, CDR2 YNNKEL (reference sequence). The CDR3 spans 14 residues. V was trimmed by 4 bases and J by 7 bases, leaving 17 bases between them. DNA of the CDR3: TGTGCCAGCAGCCCAGGACCGGACGGGGGTGAGCAGTACTTC. It yields the protein CASSPGPDGGEQYF.